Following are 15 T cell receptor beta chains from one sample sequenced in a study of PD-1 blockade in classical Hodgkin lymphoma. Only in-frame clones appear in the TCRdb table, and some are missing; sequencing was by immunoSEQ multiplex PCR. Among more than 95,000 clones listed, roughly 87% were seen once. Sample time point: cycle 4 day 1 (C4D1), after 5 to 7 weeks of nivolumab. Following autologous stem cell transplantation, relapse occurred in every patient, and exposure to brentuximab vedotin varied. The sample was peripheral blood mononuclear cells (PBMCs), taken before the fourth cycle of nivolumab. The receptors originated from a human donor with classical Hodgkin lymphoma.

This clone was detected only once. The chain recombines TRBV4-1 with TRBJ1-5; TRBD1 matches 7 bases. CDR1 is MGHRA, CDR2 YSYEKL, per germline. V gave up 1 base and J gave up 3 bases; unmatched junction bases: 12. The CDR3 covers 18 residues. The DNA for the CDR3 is TGCGCCAGCAGCCAAGTGAGGCTGGACAGGCTCGTCAATCAGCCCCAGCATTTT. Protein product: CASSQVRLDRLVNQPQHF.

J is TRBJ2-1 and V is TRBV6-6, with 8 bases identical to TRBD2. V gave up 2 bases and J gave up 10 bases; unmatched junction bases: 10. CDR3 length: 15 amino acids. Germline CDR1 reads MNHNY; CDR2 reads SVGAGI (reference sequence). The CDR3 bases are TGTGCCAGCAGTTACGCCAGCGGGAGACCTAGAGAGCAGTTCTTC. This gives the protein CASSYASGRPREQFF.

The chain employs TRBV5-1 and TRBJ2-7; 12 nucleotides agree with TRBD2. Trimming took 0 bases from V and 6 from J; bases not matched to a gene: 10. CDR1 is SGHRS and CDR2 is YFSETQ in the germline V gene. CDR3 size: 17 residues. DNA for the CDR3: TGCGCCAGCAGCTTGGAGGCTAGCGGGAGGGCCGCGGGCGAGCAGTACTTC. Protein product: CASSLEASGRAAGEQYF.

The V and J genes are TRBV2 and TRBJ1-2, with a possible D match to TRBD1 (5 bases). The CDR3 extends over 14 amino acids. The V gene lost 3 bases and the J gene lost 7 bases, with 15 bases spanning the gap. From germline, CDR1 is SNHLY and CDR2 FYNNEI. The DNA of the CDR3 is TGTGCCAGCAGTGATGGGACCCCGGGAGGTGGCTACACCTTC. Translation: CASSDGTPGGGYTF.

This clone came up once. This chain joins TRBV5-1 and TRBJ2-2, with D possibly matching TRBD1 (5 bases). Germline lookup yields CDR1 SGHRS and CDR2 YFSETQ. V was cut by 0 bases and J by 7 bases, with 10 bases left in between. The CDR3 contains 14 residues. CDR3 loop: CASSLEWGGGELFF. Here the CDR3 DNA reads TGCGCCAGCAGCTTGGAGTGGGGCGGCGGGGAGCTGTTTTTT.

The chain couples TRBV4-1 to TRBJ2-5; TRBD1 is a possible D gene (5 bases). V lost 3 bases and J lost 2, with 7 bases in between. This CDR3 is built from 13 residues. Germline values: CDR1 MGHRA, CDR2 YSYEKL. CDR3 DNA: TGCGCCAGCAGCCACCAGGGACAAGAGACCCAGTACTTC. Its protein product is CASSHQGQETQYF.

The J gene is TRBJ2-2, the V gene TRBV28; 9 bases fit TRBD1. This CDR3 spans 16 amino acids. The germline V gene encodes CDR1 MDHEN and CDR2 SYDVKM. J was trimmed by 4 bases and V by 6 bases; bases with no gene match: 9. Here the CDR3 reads CASSRPGQGPTGELFF. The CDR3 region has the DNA TGTGCCAGCAGCAGACCGGGACAGGGACCCACCGGGGAGCTGTTTTTT.

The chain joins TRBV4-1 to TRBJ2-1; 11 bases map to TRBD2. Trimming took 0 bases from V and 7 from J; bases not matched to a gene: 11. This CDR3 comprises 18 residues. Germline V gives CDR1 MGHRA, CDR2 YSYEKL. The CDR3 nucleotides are TGCGCCAGCAGCCAAGATCGATCGGGGACTAGCGGATTTAATGAGCAGTTCTTC. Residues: CASSQDRSGTSGFNEQFF.

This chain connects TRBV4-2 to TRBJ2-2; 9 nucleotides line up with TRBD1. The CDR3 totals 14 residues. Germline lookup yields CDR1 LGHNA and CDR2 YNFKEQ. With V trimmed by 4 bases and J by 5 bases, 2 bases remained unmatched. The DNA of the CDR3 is TGTGCCAGCAGCCCAGGACAGGGGACCGGGGAGCTGTTTTTT. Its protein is CASSPGQGTGELFF.

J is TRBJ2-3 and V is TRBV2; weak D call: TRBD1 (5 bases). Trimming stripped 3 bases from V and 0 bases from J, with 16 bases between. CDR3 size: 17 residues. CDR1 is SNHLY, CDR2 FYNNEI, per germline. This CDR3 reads CASSDFWGPASTDTQYF. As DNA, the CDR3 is TGTGCCAGCAGTGACTTTTGGGGCCCAGCGAGCACAGATACGCAGTATTTT.

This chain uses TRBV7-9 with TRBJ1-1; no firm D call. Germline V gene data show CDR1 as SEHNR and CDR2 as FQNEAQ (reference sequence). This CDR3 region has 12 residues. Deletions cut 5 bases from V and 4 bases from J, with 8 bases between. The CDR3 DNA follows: TGTGCCAGCAGCCGCCCGGGCACTGAAGCTTTCTTT. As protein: CASSRPGTEAFF.

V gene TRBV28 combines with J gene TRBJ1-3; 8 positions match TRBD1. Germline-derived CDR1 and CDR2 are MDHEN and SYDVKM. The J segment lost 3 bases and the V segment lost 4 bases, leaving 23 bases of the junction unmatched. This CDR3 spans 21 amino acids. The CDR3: CASSWGIWTGLLAQGGNTIYF. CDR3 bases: TGTGCCAGCAGTTGGGGAATATGGACAGGGCTTCTCGCCCAGGGTGGAAACACCATATATTTT.

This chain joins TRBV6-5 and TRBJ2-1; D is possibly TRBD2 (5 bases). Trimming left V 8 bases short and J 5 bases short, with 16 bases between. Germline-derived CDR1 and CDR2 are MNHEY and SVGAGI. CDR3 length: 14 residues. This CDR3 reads CASHRAAHHNEQFF. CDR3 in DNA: TGTGCCAGCCATAGAGCGGCCCACCACAATGAGCAGTTCTTC.

CDR3 in amino acids: CASSPHRSGGGSTEAFF. For the CDR3, the DNA is TGTGCCAGCAGCCCCCACAGGTCGGGGGGTGGGAGCACTGAAGCTTTCTTT. This chain uses TRBV7-2 with TRBJ1-1, with a possible D match to TRBD1 (5 bases). The CDR3 totals 17 residues. Between the trimmed V and J ends, which lost 5 bases and 4 bases, there was a span of 23 bases. From germline, CDR1 is SGHTA and CDR2 FQGNSA.

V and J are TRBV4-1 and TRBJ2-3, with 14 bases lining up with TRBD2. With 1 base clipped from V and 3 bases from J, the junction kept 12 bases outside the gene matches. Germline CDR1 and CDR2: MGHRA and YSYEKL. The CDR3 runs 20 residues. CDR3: CASSQVVLGLAGVGTDTQYF. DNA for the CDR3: TGCGCCAGCAGCCAAGTTGTGCTGGGACTAGCGGGAGTAGGGACAGATACGCAGTATTTT.